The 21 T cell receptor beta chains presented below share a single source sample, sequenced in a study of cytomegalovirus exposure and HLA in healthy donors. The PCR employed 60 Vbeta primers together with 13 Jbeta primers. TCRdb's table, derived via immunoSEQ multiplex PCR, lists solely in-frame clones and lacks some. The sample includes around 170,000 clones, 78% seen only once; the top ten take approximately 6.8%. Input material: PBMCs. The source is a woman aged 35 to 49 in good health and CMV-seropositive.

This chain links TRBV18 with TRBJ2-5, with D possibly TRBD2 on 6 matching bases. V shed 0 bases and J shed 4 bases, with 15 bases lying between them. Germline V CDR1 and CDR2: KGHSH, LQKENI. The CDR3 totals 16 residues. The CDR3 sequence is CASSPPAGRLGETQYF. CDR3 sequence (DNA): TGTGCCAGCTCACCACCCGCGGGGAGGCTCGGAGAGACCCAGTACTTC.

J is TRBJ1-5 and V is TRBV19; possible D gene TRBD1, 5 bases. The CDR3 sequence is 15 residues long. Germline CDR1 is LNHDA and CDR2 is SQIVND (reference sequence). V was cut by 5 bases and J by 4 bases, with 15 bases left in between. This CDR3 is CASSLGSGGNQPQHF. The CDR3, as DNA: TGTGCCAGTAGTTTAGGTTCCGGGGGGAATCAGCCCCAGCATTTT. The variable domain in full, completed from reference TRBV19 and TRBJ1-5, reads DGGITQSPKYLFRKEGQNVTLSCEQNLNHDAMYWYRQDPGQGLRLIYYSQIVNDFQKGDIAEGYSVSREKKESFPLTVTSAQKNPTAFYLCASSLGSGGNQPQHFGDGTRLSIL.

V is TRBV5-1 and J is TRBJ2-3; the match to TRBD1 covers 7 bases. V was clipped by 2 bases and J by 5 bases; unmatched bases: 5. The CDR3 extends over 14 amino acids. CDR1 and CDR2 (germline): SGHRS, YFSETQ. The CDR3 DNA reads TGCGCCAGCAGCTTCAGCCAGGGGGTAGATACGCAGTATTTT. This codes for CASSFSQGVDTQYF.

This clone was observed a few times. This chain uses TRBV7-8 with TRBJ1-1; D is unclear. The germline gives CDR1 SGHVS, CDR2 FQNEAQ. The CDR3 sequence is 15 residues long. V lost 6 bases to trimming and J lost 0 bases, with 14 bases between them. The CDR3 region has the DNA TGTGCCAGCAGTTACCTTCCGAGGGTGAACACTGAAGCTTTCTTT. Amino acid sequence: CASSYLPRVNTEAFF.

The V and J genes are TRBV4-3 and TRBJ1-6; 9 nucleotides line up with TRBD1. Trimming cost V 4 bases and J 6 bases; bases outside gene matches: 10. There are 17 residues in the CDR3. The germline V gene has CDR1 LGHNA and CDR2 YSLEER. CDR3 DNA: TGCGCCAGCAGCCCGCAACCACCGGGACAGGGTAATTCACCCCTCCACTTT. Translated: CASSPQPPGQGNSPLHF.

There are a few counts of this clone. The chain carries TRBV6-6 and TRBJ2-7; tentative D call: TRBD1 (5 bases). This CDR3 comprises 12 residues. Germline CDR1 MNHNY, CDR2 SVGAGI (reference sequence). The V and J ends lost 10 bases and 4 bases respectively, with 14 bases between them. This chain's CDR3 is CANRYAAYEQYF. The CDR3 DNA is TGTGCCAACAGGTACGCGGCATACGAGCAGTACTTC.

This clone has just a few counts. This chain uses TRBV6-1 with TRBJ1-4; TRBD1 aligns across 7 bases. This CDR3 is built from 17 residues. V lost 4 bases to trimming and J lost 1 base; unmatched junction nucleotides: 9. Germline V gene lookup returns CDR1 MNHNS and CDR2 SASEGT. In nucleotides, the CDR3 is TGTGCCAGCAGTGGCTCAGGGGGAATCGAAACTAATGAAAAACTGTTTTTT. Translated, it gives CASSGSGGIETNEKLFF.

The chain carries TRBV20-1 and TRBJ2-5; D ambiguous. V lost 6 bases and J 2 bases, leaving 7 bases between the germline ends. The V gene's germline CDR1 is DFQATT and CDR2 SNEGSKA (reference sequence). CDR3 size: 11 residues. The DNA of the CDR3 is TGCAGTGCCAGGAAACAAGAGACCCAGTACTTC. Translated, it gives CSARKQETQYF.

As DNA, the CDR3 is TGCGCCAGCAGCCCGGGACAGGATGGGGGGGAAAAACTGTTTTTT. Amino acids: CASSPGQDGGEKLFF. The chain links TRBV5-1 to TRBJ1-4; TRBD1 agrees at 8 bases. CDR1 and CDR2 from the germline V gene are SGHRS and YFSETQ. CDR3 size: 15 residues. Trimming removed 4 bases from V and 8 bases from J; junction bases left unmatched: 10.

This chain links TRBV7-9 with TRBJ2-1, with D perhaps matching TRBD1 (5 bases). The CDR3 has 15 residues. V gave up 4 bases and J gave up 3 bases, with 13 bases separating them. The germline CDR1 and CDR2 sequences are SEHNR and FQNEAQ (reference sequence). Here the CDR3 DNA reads TGTGCCAGCAGCTCCCTCGGCAGGGACTACAATGAGCAGTTCTTC. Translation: CASSSLGRDYNEQFF.

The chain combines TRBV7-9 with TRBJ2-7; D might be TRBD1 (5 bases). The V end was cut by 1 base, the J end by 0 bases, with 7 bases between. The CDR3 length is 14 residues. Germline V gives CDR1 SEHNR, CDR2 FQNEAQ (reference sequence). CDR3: CASSLGQISYEQYF. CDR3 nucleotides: TGTGCCAGCAGCTTAGGACAGATCTCCTACGAGCAGTACTTC.

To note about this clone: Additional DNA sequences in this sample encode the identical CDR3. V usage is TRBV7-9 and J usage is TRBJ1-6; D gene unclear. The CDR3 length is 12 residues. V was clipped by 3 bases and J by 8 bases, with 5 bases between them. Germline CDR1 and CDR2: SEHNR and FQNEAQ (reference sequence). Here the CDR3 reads CASSFRDSPLHF. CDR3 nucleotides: TGTGCCAGCAGCTTCCGGGATTCACCCCTCCACTTT. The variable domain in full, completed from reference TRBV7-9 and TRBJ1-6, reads DTGVSQNPRHKITKRGQNVTFRCDPISEHNRLYWYRQTLGQGPEFLTYFQNEAQLEKSRLLSDRFSAERPKGSFSTLEIQRTEQGDSAMYLCASSFRDSPLHFGNGTRLTVT.

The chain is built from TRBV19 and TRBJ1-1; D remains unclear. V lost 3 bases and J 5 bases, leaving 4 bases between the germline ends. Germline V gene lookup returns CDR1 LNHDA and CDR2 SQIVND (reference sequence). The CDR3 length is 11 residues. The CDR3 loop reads CASSMRTEAFF. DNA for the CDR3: TGTGCCAGTAGTATGAGAACTGAAGCTTTCTTT.

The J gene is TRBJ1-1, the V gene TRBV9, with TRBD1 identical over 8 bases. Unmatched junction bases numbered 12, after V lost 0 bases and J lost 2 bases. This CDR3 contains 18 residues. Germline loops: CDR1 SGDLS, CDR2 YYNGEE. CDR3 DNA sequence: TGTGCCAGCAGCGTAGGGCCGGATTTCGACAGGGGTAACACTGAAGCTTTCTTT. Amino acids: CASSVGPDFDRGNTEAFF.

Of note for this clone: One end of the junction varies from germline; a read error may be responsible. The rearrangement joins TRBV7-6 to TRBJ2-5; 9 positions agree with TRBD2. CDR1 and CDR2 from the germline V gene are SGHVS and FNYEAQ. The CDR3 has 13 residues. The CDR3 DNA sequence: TGTGCCAGCAGCTTAAGTTCTAGCGGGGTGATGGACTTC. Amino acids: CASSLSSSGVMDF.

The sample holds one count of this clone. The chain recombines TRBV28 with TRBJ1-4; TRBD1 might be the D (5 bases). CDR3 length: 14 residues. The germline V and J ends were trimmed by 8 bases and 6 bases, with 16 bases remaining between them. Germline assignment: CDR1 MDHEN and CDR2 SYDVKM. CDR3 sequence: CASLERRGYEKLFF. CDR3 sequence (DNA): TGTGCCAGCCTGGAACGACGGGGGTATGAAAAACTGTTTTTT.

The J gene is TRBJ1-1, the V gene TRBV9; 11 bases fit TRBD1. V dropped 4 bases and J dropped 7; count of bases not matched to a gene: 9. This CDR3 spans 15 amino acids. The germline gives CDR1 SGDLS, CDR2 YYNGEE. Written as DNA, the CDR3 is TGTGCCAGCAGCTCCTGGACAGGGGGCAGGGTTGAAGCTTTCTTT. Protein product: CASSSWTGGRVEAFF.

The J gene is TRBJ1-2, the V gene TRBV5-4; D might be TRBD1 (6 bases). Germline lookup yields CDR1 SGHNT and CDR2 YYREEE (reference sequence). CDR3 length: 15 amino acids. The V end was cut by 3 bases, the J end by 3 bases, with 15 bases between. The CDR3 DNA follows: TGTGCCAGCAGCTCCGCTCCGACAGGCGACTATGGCTACACCTTC. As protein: CASSSAPTGDYGYTF.

The DNA of the CDR3 is TGTGCCAGCAGCTTAGAAGGGACAAGATTCTACAATGAGCAGTTCTTC. Its translation: CASSLEGTRFYNEQFF. This chain uses TRBV11-3 with TRBJ2-1, with D possibly matching TRBD1 (6 bases). V lost 0 bases and J lost 3, with 12 bases in between. Germline V gene data show CDR1 as SGHNT and CDR2 as YENEEA. The CDR3 runs to 16 residues.

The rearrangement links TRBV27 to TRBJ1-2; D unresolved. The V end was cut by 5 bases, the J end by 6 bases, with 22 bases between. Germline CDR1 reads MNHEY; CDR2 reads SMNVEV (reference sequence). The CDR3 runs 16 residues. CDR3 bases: TGTGCCAGCAGTCCCCTGGCGCCTGGCCTACGGGATGGCTACACCTTC. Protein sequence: CASSPLAPGLRDGYTF.

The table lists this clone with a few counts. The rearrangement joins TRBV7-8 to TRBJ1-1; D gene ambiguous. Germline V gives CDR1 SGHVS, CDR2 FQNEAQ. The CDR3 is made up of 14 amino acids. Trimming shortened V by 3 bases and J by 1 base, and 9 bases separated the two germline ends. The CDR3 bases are TGTGCCAGCAGCTTCGCGGGTTGGAACACTGAAGCTTTCTTT. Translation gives CASSFAGWNTEAFF.